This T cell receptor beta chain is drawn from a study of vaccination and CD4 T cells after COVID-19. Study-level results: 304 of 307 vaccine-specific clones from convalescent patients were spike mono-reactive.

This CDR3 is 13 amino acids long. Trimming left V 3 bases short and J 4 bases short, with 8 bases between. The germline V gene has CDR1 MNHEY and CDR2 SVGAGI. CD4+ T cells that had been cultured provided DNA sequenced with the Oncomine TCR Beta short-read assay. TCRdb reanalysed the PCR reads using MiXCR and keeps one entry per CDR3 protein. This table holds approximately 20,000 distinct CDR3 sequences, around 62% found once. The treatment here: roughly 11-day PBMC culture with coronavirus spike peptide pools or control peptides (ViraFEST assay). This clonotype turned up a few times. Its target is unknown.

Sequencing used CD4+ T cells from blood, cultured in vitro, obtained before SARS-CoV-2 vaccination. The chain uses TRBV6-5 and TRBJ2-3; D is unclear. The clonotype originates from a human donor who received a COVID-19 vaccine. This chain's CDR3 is CASSYKGPDTQYF. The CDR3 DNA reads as TGTGCCAGCAGTTATAAGGGCCCAGATACGCAGTATTTT.